Below, 24 T cell receptor beta chains from the same sample are listed, as sequenced in a study of response to subunit inactivated influenza vaccine. TCRdb recomputed calls from the RT-PCR reads with MiXCR, one row per CDR3 protein. The table has fewer than 250,000 distinct CDR3 sequences, roughly 14% seen once. The specimen was CD8+ T cells sorted from PBMCs, collected about 5 days after vaccination. The receptors shown here come from a man aged 50 or older who received an inactivated influenza vaccine.

This clonotype was found a few times. The rearrangement links TRBV4-1 to TRBJ2-7; D not resolved. V shed 0 bases and J shed 6 bases, with 12 bases lying between them. This CDR3 has 14 residues. Germline CDR1 reads MGHRA; CDR2 reads YSYEKL. The CDR3 loop is CASSQDRLFFEQYF. The CDR3 nucleotides are TGCGCCAGCAGCCAAGACAGGCTGTTCTTCGAGCAGTACTTC.

The genes are TRBV7-8 and TRBJ2-7, with 13 bases matching TRBD2. Germline lookup yields CDR1 SGHVS and CDR2 FQNEAQ. V shed 1 base and J 3 bases; nucleotides not matched to a gene: 3. The CDR3 runs 16 residues. This CDR3 reads CASSLEGLAGIYEQYF. In DNA, the CDR3 is TGTGCCAGCAGCTTAGAGGGACTAGCGGGGATCTACGAGCAGTACTTC.

CDR3 nucleotide sequence: TGTGCCAGCAGCGAGGGACAGGGACCCCATCTAAATGAGCAGTTCTTC. It is translated as CASSEGQGPHLNEQFF. J is TRBJ2-1 and V is TRBV6-1; TRBD1 agrees at 9 bases. The CDR3 contains 16 residues. V dropped 6 bases and J dropped 7; count of bases not matched to a gene: 13. In germline, CDR1 is MNHNS, CDR2 SASEGT.

This clonotype was seen more than once but under ten times. The chain uses TRBV5-5 and TRBJ2-7; TRBD2 matches 10 bases. J lost 3 bases, V lost 3 bases, and 0 bases had no gene match. Germline lookup yields CDR1 SGHKS and CDR2 YYEKEE (reference sequence). This CDR3 has 13 amino acids. CDR3 loop: CASSWTSGYEQYF. In DNA, the CDR3 is TGTGCCAGCAGCTGGACTAGCGGCTACGAGCAGTACTTC. The entire variable domain, with the rest obtained from reference TRBV5-5 and TRBJ2-7, is as follows: DAGVTQSPTHLIKTRGQQVTLRCSPISGHKSVSWYQQVLGQGPQFIFQYYEKEERGRGNFPDRFSARQFPNYSSELNVNALLLGDSALYLCASSWTSGYEQYFGPGTRLTVT.

This clonotype showed up just once. Being one base from a much bigger clone, this may be a read error. This sequence joins TRBV6-5 and TRBJ2-2; no clear D. Germline CDR1 MNHEY, CDR2 SVGAGI. The CDR3 totals 13 residues. The DNA of the CDR3 is TGTGCCAGCGGTTACTCGCCGGGCGGGGAGCTGTTTTTT. Translation: CASGYSPGGELFF.

The V and J genes are TRBV12-3 or TRBV12-4 and TRBJ2-1; D may match TRBD1 or TRBD2 (5 bases each). The CDR3 covers 13 residues. With 6 bases removed from V and 9 bases from J, the gap between germline ends came to 15 bases. The CDR3 sequence is CASRVQGGGEQFF. The CDR3 DNA reads as TGTGCCAGCAGAGTCCAAGGTGGGGGTGAGCAGTTCTTC.

J is TRBJ2-1 and V is TRBV20-1, with no clear D. The length of the CDR3 is 13 residues. Per germline, CDR1 DFQATT and CDR2 SNEGSKA (reference sequence). V was trimmed by 4 bases and J by 5 bases, leaving 12 bases between them. CDR3 in DNA: TGCAGTGCTAAGTCATGGGTTGACAATGAGCAGTTCTTC. Amino acid sequence: CSAKSWVDNEQFF.

The chain has TRBV6-2 or TRBV6-3 and TRBJ2-5, with 8 positions matching TRBD2. This CDR3 is 14 amino acids long. V was clipped by 6 bases and J by 4 bases; unmatched bases: 7. Germline V CDR1 and CDR2: MNHEY, SVGEGT. The CDR3 DNA reads TGTGCCAGCAGCCGGACTAGCTTTGGAGAGACCCAGTACTTC. This encodes CASSRTSFGETQYF.

This clonotype was seen many times. V gene TRBV10-3 combines with J gene TRBJ2-3; possible D gene TRBD1, 5 bases. V lost 0 bases and J 3 bases, leaving 13 bases between the germline ends. Germline V lookup: CDR1 ENHRY, CDR2 SYGVKD. This CDR3 contains 16 residues. The CDR3 DNA follows: TGTGCCATCAGTGAGTCGTCCCCAGGGCCGACAGATACGCAGTATTTT. Protein sequence: CAISESSPGPTDTQYF.

This clonotype was seen a handful of times. This chain connects TRBV4-2 to TRBJ1-1; D uncertain. Deletions cut 1 base from V and 1 base from J, with 10 bases between. The germline V gene has CDR1 LGHNA and CDR2 YNFKEQ. The CDR3 covers 15 residues. CDR3 nucleotide sequence: TGTGCCAGCAGCCAAGGGGTTGGCGGGAACACTGAAGCTTTCTTT. Amino acid sequence: CASSQGVGGNTEAFF.

The sample holds a few counts of this clonotype. The rearrangement joins TRBV24-1 to TRBJ2-2; D not resolved. The ends were cut back, 4 bases at V and 0 bases at J, with 8 bases in the middle. The CDR3 extends over 15 amino acids. Germline CDR1 is KGHDR and CDR2 is SFDVKD. The CDR3 sequence is CATSDPQANTGELFF. The CDR3 DNA reads TGTGCCACCAGTGACCCCCAGGCGAACACCGGGGAGCTGTTTTTT.

This rearrangement joins TRBV28 to TRBJ1-2; D gene ambiguous. This CDR3 is 12 amino acids long. Germline V lookup: CDR1 MDHEN, CDR2 SYDVKM. Trimming removed 6 bases at V and 2 bases at J, with 7 bases between. CDR3 in DNA: TGTGCCAGCAGCCCAAGGAACTATGGCTACACCTTC. Translated: CASSPRNYGYTF.

CDR3 nucleotide sequence: TGTGCCAGCAGCGTAGACGGGGGACAGCCCTACAATGAGCAGTTCTTC. Translation: CASSVDGGQPYNEQFF. The chain couples TRBV9 to TRBJ2-1, with a possible D match to TRBD1 (7 bases). There are 16 residues in the CDR3. The V end was cut by 0 bases, the J end by 2 bases, with 12 bases between. Germline values: CDR1 SGDLS, CDR2 YYNGEE.

V usage is TRBV10-3 and J usage is TRBJ2-5; 7 bases match TRBD2. This CDR3 is built from 14 residues. V was clipped by 8 bases and J by 2 bases; unmatched bases: 8. Per germline, CDR1 ENHRY and CDR2 SYGVKD. The CDR3, as DNA: TGTGCCATCGGAGACCTAGCGGCACAAGAGACCCAGTACTTC. It is translated as CAIGDLAAQETQYF.

This clonotype showed up just a few times. This sequence joins TRBV20-1 and TRBJ2-7; no definite D call. This CDR3 has 14 amino acids. The V end was cut by 3 bases, the J end by 2 bases, with 14 bases between. The germline V gene has CDR1 DFQATT and CDR2 SNEGSKA (reference sequence). DNA of the CDR3: TGCAGTGCTAGTAATCCCCGAGAGGCCTACGAGCAGTACTTC. Residues: CSASNPREAYEQYF.

The chain is built from TRBV7-9 and TRBJ1-4; D call uncertain. CDR1 and CDR2 from the germline V gene are SEHNR and FQNEAQ (reference sequence). Trimming shortened V by 7 bases and J by 7 bases, and 10 bases separated the two germline ends. The CDR3 is 12 residues long. The CDR3 DNA reads as TGTGCCAGCACCTGGCGAGGTGAAAAACTGTTTTTT. Protein: CASTWRGEKLFF.

This clonotype appeared a single time. V is TRBV7-9 and J is TRBJ2-7; 7 bases map to TRBD1. V trimming: 5 bases; J trimming: 3 bases; junction bases outside the gene matches: 10. This CDR3 is built from 15 residues. CDR1 and CDR2 from the germline V gene are SEHNR and FQNEAQ (reference sequence). The CDR3 region has the DNA TGTGCCAGCAGCCTCCGACAGGGAACCCTCTACGAGCAGTACTTC. Protein: CASSLRQGTLYEQYF.

This clonotype was picked up a small number of times. In DNA, the CDR3 is TGTGCCAGCAGTTTAGTCCCGCTGGGCGGGGGTAGGGAGACCCAGTACTTC. Protein: CASSLVPLGGGRETQYF. The rearrangement uses TRBV12-3 or TRBV12-4 and TRBJ2-5; 7 bases fit TRBD2. The CDR3 covers 17 residues. V shed 1 base and J 5 bases; nucleotides not matched to a gene: 13.

This clonotype has a handful of counts. The V call is TRBV5-6, the J call TRBJ1-5; possible D gene TRBD1, 6 bases. Germline V gives CDR1 SGHDT, CDR2 YYEEEE. There are 16 residues in the CDR3. V lost 0 bases and J 4 bases, leaving 14 bases between the germline ends. The CDR3 region has the DNA TGTGCCAGCAGCTTGGCCCTACAGGGAGAAAATCAGCCCCAGCATTTT. It translates to CASSLALQGENQPQHF.

This chain connects TRBV29-1 to TRBJ2-3; TRBD1 aligns across 7 bases. CDR1 and CDR2 from the germline V gene are SQVTM and ANQGSEA. Losses at the gene ends were 1 base for V and 4 bases for J; bases not matched to a gene: 14. The CDR3 totals 17 residues. CDR3 in DNA: TGCAGCGTTGAAGGTACGCCGGGACAGCTACTTTCAGATACGCAGTATTTT. Translation: CSVEGTPGQLLSDTQYF.

Only a few counts were recorded for this clonotype. The chain combines TRBV27 with TRBJ2-6; the D gene could be TRBD1 or TRBD2 (5 bases each). The length of the CDR3 is 16 residues. Germline-derived CDR1 and CDR2 are MNHEY and SMNVEV (reference sequence). Trimming stripped 3 bases from V and 0 bases from J, with 9 bases between. Written as DNA, the CDR3 is TGTGCCAGCAGTTTTAACGGGGCCTCTGGGGCCAACGTCCTGACTTTC. This sequence encodes CASSFNGASGANVLTF. Full variable domain (rest looked up from reference TRBV27 and TRBJ2-6): EAQVTQNPRYLITVTGKKLTVTCSQNMNHEYMSWYRQDPGLGLRQIYYSMNVEVTDKGDVPEGYKVSRKEKRNFPLILESPSPNQTSLYFCASSFNGASGANVLTFGAGSRLTVL.

This clonotype is medium-sized within its sample. V gene TRBV12-3 or TRBV12-4 combines with J gene TRBJ1-4; no definite D call. V dropped 2 bases and J dropped 7 bases, with 11 bases sitting between them. The CDR3 is 14 residues long. CDR3 loop: CASSLLPDGEKLFF. In DNA, the CDR3 is TGTGCCAGCAGTTTACTCCCCGACGGTGAAAAACTGTTTTTT.

This clonotype was counted between two and nine times. The junction and the germline gene differ at one end; a read error may be behind it. This rearrangement joins TRBV10-2 to TRBJ2-3; 9 bases are a match to TRBD2. The CDR3 sequence is 16 residues long. Germline lookup yields CDR1 WSHSY and CDR2 SAAADI. Here the CDR3 reads CASSEFPAGGSDMQYF. Here the CDR3 DNA reads TGCGCCAGCAGTGAGTTTCCGGCGGGGGGGAGCGATATGCAGTATTTT.

This clonotype showed up just a few times. CDR3: CAWSVQAQETQYF. CDR3 DNA: TGTGCCTGGAGTGTACAGGCGCAAGAGACCCAGTACTTC. V and J are TRBV30 and TRBJ2-5; D may be TRBD1 (5 bases). V lost 0 bases and J 2 bases, leaving 7 bases between the germline ends. The CDR3 is 13 residues long. Germline lookup yields CDR1 GTSNPN and CDR2 SVGIG (reference sequence).